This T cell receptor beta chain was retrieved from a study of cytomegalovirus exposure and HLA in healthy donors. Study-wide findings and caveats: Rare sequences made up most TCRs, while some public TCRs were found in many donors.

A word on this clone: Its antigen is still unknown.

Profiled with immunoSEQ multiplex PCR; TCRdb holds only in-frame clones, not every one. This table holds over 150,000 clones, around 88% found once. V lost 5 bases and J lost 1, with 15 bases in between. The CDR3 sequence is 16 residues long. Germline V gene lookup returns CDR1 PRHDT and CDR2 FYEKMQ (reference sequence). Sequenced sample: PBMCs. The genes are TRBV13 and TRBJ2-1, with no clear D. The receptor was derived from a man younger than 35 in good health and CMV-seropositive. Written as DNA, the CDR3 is TGTGCCAGCAGCCCCCCCTACTACCTTTCCTACAATGAGCAGTTCTTC. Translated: CASSPPYYLSYNEQFF.